This TCR beta chain was identified in a study of a mutant IDH1 vaccine in newly diagnosed glioma. For the study at large: Mean patient age was around 40 years; approximately 60% were male and approximately 40% female. Before enrollment, patients got radiotherapy alone, temozolomide alone, or mostly the combination.

The time point denotes: baseline, week 1 (first vaccination visit). The treatment denotes: pre-vaccination baseline after standard-of-care therapy. Donor diagnoses consisted of new WHO grade 3 or 4 IDH1-mutant, ATRX-lost astrocytomas. The study, taken as a whole, reports: Changes in the top peripheral T cell clonotypes seemingly had no bearing on pseudoprogression.

Sequenced by immunoSEQ multiplex PCR; TCRdb stores in-frame clones only, minus some. The sample contains about 33,000 clones, less than 90% of which appear only once. Concerning this clone itself: Antigen specificity is unknown.

The V and J ends lost 3 bases and 6 bases, in that order; junction bases with no gene match: 8. This CDR3 region has 15 residues. Germline V gene lookup returns CDR1 LNHDA and CDR2 SQIVND (reference sequence). The TCR comes from a woman aged 40 to 50 with glioma. The source material was PBMCs, sampled from a glioma patient treated with radiotherapy, temozolomide or both. This rearrangement joins TRBV19 to TRBJ2-1; 7 bases agree with TRBD1. The CDR3 protein is CASSINRDSPNEQFF. CDR3 sequence (DNA): TGTGCCAGTAGTATCAATCGGGACAGCCCCAATGAGCAGTTCTTC.